One and the same sample provided the 14 T cell receptor beta chains below, sequenced in a study of T-cell memory formation after mild COVID-19. TCRdb used MiXCR to reprocess the 5' RACE reads, holding one entry per CDR3 protein. Of hundreds of thousands of distinct CDR3 sequences in the sample, under 15% were seen once. Sequenced: PBMCs or a T cell subset sorted from them (not recorded which). These receptors all come from a man younger than 35 who had mild COVID-19 (a few samples of this study predate the infection). Cell type and time point are not known.

This clonotype was recorded many times. The genes are TRBV9 and TRBJ2-3; 8 bases map to TRBD2. The CDR3 extends over 15 amino acids. The V segment lost 4 bases and the J segment 6 bases; nucleotides outside the gene matches: 10. Germline values: CDR1 SGDLS, CDR2 YYNGEE. For the CDR3, the DNA is TGTGCCAGCAGCTCGGGACTAGGGATGTTGGATACGCAGTATTTT. Its protein is CASSSGLGMLDTQYF. Together with reference TRBV9 and TRBJ2-3, the CDR3 gives the full variable domain: DSGVTQTPKHLITATGQRVTLRCSPRSGDLSVYWYQQSLDQGLQFLIQYYNGEERAKGNILERFSAQQFPDLHSELNLSSLELGDSALYFCASSSGLGMLDTQYFGPGTRLTVL.

The chain links TRBV7-3 to TRBJ2-5; D may be TRBD2 (6 bases). The CDR3 consists of 15 residues. The germline CDR1 and CDR2 sequences are SGHTA and FQGTGA. Between the trimmed V and J ends, which lost 5 bases and 2 bases, there was a span of 15 bases. In nucleotides, the CDR3 is TGTGCCAGCAGCGCAGCGGGCACGCCACAAGAGACCCAGTACTTC. It encodes CASSAAGTPQETQYF.

This clonotype appeared a few times. The chain carries TRBV6-6 and TRBJ1-2; 7 bases are shared with TRBD1. V shed 3 bases, J shed 3 bases, and the junction held 7 bases outside the gene matches. CDR1 is MNHNY and CDR2 is SVGAGI in the germline V gene (reference sequence). This CDR3 has 15 residues. The CDR3 spells CASSYYLTGDYGYTF. DNA of the CDR3: TGTGCCAGCAGTTATTACCTTACAGGGGACTATGGCTACACCTTC.

This clonotype was counted ten times or more. This rearrangement joins TRBV5-1 to TRBJ2-1, with a tentative D call TRBD2 (6 bases). V gave up 4 bases and J gave up 8 bases, with 16 bases separating them. Germline loops: CDR1 SGHRS, CDR2 YFSETQ. The CDR3 loop spans 14 amino acids. CDR3 nucleotides: TGCGCCAGCAGCCTGATTAGCGGCGGGGATGAGCAGTTCTTC. Translating it yields CASSLISGGDEQFF.

This clonotype was seen a handful of times. The chain carries TRBV28 and TRBJ2-2; a weak D match, TRBD1 (6 bases). Germline V lookup: CDR1 MDHEN, CDR2 SYDVKM. This CDR3 region has 13 residues. V was cut by 9 bases and J by 2 bases, with 10 bases left in between. DNA of the CDR3: TGTGCCAGTACAGGGACCAACACCGGGGAGCTGTTTTTT. Translation gives CASTGTNTGELFF.

The V gene is TRBV12-3 or TRBV12-4, the J gene TRBJ1-2, with 8 positions matching TRBD1. CDR3 size: 11 residues. V trimming: 4 bases; J trimming: 10 bases; junction bases outside the gene matches: 2. CDR3 sequence reads: CASSSDRVYTF. The DNA of the CDR3 is TGTGCCAGCAGTTCGGACAGGGTCTACACCTTC.

The table lists this clonotype with a few counts. V is TRBV2 and J is TRBJ2-1; D may match TRBD1 or TRBD2 (5 bases each). Germline CDR1 SNHLY, CDR2 FYNNEI. V was cut by 5 bases and J by 10 bases, with 18 bases left in between. The CDR3 loop spans 14 amino acids. CDR3: CASSNRDAAIEQFF. In nucleotides, the CDR3 is TGTGCCAGCAGTAACCGGGACGCGGCGATCGAGCAGTTCTTC.

This clonotype occurred a few times. This sequence joins TRBV4-2 and TRBJ1-2; D gene ambiguous. The CDR3 is made up of 15 amino acids. The V end lost 0 bases, the J end lost 8 bases, and 16 bases lay between the germline ends. Germline-derived CDR1 and CDR2 are LGHNA and YNFKEQ. Here the CDR3 reads CASSQDDRAAGGYTF. CDR3 bases: TGTGCCAGCAGCCAAGACGATAGGGCCGCGGGCGGCTACACCTTC.

V gene TRBV10-3 combines with J gene TRBJ1-3; D unresolved. The germline V and J ends were trimmed by 8 bases and 4 bases, with 12 bases remaining between them. The CDR3 consists of 13 residues. Germline-derived CDR1 and CDR2 are ENHRY and SYGVKD. The CDR3 region has the DNA TGTGCCATCCCTTGGGAGGCGGGAAACACCATATATTTT. It is translated as CAIPWEAGNTIYF.

The V and J genes are TRBV7-9 and TRBJ2-3, with 11 bases aligning to TRBD2. The CDR3 is 17 amino acids. The V gene's germline CDR1 is SEHNR and CDR2 FQNEAQ (reference sequence). Trimming removed 3 bases from V and 1 base from J; junction bases left unmatched: 6. The CDR3 DNA reads TGTGCCAGCAGCTTTAGCGGGGGGGCCTATGGCACAGATACGCAGTATTTT. This gives the protein CASSFSGGAYGTDTQYF.

The chain couples TRBV19 to TRBJ1-6, with 9 bases matching TRBD1. The J segment lost 5 bases and the V segment lost 6 bases, leaving 8 bases of the junction unmatched. The V gene's germline CDR1 is LNHDA and CDR2 SQIVND (reference sequence). The CDR3 runs 16 residues. Here the CDR3 reads CASSSGQGMDNSPLHF. DNA of the CDR3: TGTGCCAGTAGCTCGGGACAGGGAATGGATAATTCACCCCTCCACTTT.

The rearrangement joins TRBV13 to TRBJ1-1; D unclear. Trimming removed 7 bases at V and 8 bases at J, with 14 bases between. This CDR3 has 12 residues. Germline V lookup: CDR1 PRHDT, CDR2 FYEKMQ (reference sequence). CDR3 DNA: TGTGCCAGCAACCTTAATTCCCTGGAAGCTTTCTTT. Protein: CASNLNSLEAFF.

V gene TRBV7-2 combines with J gene TRBJ2-3, with a tentative D call TRBD2 (6 bases). The CDR3 is 17 residues long. Germline V gene sequence: CDR1 SGHTA, CDR2 FQGNSA. V was cut by 5 bases and J by 3 bases, with 21 bases left in between. The CDR3 coding sequence is TGTGCCAGCAGCCTCCGGGACTCCACCCCTGGAACAGATACGCAGTATTTT. Its translation: CASSLRDSTPGTDTQYF.

This clonotype has just a few counts. Its ends do not fully match the called genes, so a read error is possible. This chain uses TRBV2 with TRBJ2-5; 7 bases match TRBD1. This CDR3 is 12 amino acids long. From germline, CDR1 is SNHLY and CDR2 FYNNEI. CDR3 coding DNA: TGTGCCAGCAGTGGGGACAGAAATGCGCGGAACTTC. Residues: CASSGDRNARNF.